The following is a T cell receptor beta chain sequence with its context. Its antigen is undetermined. The data stem from a study of T cell repertoires in ileal Crohn's disease. The wider study: The M0 sample came from the inflamed ileal portion of the resected specimen. The study, taken as a whole, reports: Clonality above 26.8% at surgery always came with endoscopic recurrence.

The method was immunoSEQ multiplex PCR; TCRdb's version includes in-frame clones alone and lacks a portion of them. This sample has roughly 2,200 clones, with around 93% found just once. The time point was: inflamed ileum from the surgical specimen. Sequenced material: ileal tissue. This sequence originates from an adult with Crohn's disease.

CDR3 protein: CASADRGVSEQYF. CDR3 in DNA: TGTGCCAGCGCCGACAGGGGAGTCAGCGAGCAGTACTTC. The chain carries TRBV6-6 and TRBJ2-7; 8 nucleotides match TRBD1. With V trimmed by 8 bases and J by 6 bases, 9 bases remained unmatched. CDR3 length: 13 residues. Germline loops: CDR1 MNHNY, CDR2 SVGAGI (reference sequence).